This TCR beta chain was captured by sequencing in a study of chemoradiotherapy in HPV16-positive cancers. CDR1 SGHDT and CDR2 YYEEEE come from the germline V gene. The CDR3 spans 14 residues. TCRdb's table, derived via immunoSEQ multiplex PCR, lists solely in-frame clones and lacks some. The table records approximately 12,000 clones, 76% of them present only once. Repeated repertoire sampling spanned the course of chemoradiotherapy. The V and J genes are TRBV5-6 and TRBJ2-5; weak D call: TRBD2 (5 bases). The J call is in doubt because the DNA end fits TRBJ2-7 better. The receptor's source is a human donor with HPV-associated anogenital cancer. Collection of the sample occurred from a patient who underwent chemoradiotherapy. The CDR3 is CASSNLGSSYEQYF. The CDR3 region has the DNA TGTGCCAGCAGCAACCTGGGGAGCTCCTACGAGCAGTACTTC.